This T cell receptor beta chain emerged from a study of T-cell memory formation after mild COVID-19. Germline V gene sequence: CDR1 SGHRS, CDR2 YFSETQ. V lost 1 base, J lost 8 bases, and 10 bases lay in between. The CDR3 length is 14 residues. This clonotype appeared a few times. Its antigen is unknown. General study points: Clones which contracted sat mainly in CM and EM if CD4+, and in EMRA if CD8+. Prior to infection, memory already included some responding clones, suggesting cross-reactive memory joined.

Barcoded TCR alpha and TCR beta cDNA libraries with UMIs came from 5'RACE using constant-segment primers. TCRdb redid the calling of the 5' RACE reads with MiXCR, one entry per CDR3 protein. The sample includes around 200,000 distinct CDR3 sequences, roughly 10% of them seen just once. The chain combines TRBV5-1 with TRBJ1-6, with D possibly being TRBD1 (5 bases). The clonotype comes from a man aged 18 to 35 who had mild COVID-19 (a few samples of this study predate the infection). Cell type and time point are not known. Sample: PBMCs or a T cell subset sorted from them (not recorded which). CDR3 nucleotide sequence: TGCGCCAGCAGCTTGACAGGAATCGATTCACCCCTCCACTTT. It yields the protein CASSLTGIDSPLHF.